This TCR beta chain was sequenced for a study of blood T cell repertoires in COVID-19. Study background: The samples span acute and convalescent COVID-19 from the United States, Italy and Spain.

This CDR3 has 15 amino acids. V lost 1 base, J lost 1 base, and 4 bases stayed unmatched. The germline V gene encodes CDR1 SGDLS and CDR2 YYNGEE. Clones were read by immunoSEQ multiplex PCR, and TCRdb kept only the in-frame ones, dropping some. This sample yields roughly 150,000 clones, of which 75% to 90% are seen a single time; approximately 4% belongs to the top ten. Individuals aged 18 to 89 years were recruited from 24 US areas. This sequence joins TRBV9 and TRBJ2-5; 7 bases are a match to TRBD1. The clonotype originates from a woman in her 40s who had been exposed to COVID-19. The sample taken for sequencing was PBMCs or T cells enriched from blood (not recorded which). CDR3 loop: CASSVRTGAQETQYF. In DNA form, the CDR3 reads TGTGCCAGCAGCGTAAGGACAGGCGCCCAAGAGACCCAGTACTTC. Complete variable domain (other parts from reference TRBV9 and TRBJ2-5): DSGVTQTPKHLITATGQRVTLRCSPRSGDLSVYWYQQSLDQGLQFLIQYYNGEERAKGNILERFSAQQFPDLHSELNLSSLELGDSALYFCASSVRTGAQETQYFGPGTRLLVL.